The rows below give T cell receptor beta chains drawn from one sample of a study of shared clonotypes between healthy human individuals. Libraries were prepared by immunoSEQ multiplex PCR; TCRdb keeps only in-frame clonotypes and omits some of them. The data hold 2 million to 3 million clones, with approximately 92% observed a single time. Sequenced input: naive CD4+ T cells sorted from blood. Receptors originate from a man aged 18 to 30 in good health. Each CDR3 is given with its conserved first and last residue. A D gene is named only where the DNA matches it firmly. Size tells how often a clone was seen (once, few, many) or the class of an expanded clone, and some rows leave it out.

V: TRBV19
size: NA
D: NA
J: TRBJ2-7
CDR3: CASSSGQHHEQYF
DNA: TGTGCCAGTAGTAGCGGACAGCATCACGAGCAGTACTTC

V: TRBV7-2
size: NA
D: NA
J: TRBJ1-3
CDR3: CASSLGFSGNTIYF
DNA: TGTGCCAGCAGCTTAGGTTTCTCTGGAAACACCATATATTTT

V: TRBV12-5
size: NA
D: NA
J: TRBJ2-2
CDR3: CASGLDQGRAGELFF
DNA: TGTGCTAGTGGTTTGGATCAGGGGAGGGCCGGGGAGCTGTTTTTT

V: TRBV7-2
size: NA
D: TRBD2
J: TRBJ2-7
CDR3: CASSSPERGARYEQYF
DNA: TGTGCCAGCAGCTCGCCCGAGCGGGGGGCCCGCTACGAGCAGTACTTC

V: TRBV9
size: NA
D: TRBD2
J: TRBJ2-7
CDR3: CASSGTSDNEQYF
DNA: TGTGCCAGCAGTGGCACTAGCGATAACGAGCAGTACTTC

V: TRBV4-1
size: NA
D: NA
J: TRBJ1-2
CDR3: CASSQEVQGADGYTF
DNA: TGCGCCAGCAGCCAAGAGGTCCAAGGGGCTGATGGCTACACCTTC

V: TRBV5-1
size: NA
D: NA
J: TRBJ1-5
CDR3: CASSLEGVNQPQHF
DNA: TGCGCCAGCAGCTTGGAAGGAGTCAATCAGCCCCAGCATTTT

V: TRBV19
size: few
D: NA
J: TRBJ1-5
CDR3: CASSRTAIGNQPQHF
DNA: TGTGCCAGTAGTCGGACCGCTATAGGGAATCAGCCCCAGCATTTT

V: TRBV4-1
size: NA
D: NA
J: TRBJ2-1
CDR3: CASSQDPSGSNNEQFF
DNA: TGCGCCAGCAGCCAAGACCCCAGCGGCTCAAACAATGAGCAGTTCTTC

V: TRBV19
size: once
D: NA
J: TRBJ1-3
CDR3: CASSKRVEAFSAGNTIYF
DNA: TGTGCCAGTAGTAAGCGAGTGGAAGCATTTTCGGCCGGAAACACCATATATTTT

V: TRBV5-1
size: once
D: NA
J: TRBJ1-4
CDR3: CASSSTGATNEKLFF
DNA: TGCGCCAGCAGCTCGACAGGAGCAACTAATGAAAAACTGTTTTTT

V: TRBV7-9
size: once
D: TRBD1
J: TRBJ1-1
CDR3: CASSLDDRVNTEAFF
DNA: TGTGCCAGCAGCCTAGATGACAGGGTGAACACTGAAGCTTTCTTT

V: TRBV4-1
size: NA
D: TRBD2
J: TRBJ2-5
CDR3: CASSQERRGGLGQETQYF
DNA: TGCGCCAGCAGCCAAGAAAGGCGGGGGGGCCTCGGGCAAGAGACCCAGTACTTC

V: TRBV5-5
size: NA
D: NA
J: TRBJ2-1
CDR3: CASSSTGTAGGYNEQFF
DNA: TGTGCCAGCAGCTCGACAGGGACTGCGGGGGGCTACAATGAGCAGTTCTTC

V: TRBV28
size: NA
D: NA
J: TRBJ1-2
CDR3: CASGPWGYGYTF
DNA: TGTGCCAGCGGCCCGTGGGGCTATGGCTACACCTTC

V: TRBV7-9
size: NA
D: TRBD1
J: TRBJ2-7
CDR3: CASSHGQGTYEQYF
DNA: TGTGCCAGCAGCCATGGACAGGGAACCTACGAGCAGTACTTC

V: TRBV11-2
size: NA
D: TRBD1
J: TRBJ2-7
CDR3: CASSWGQGSYEQYF
DNA: TGTGCCAGCAGCTGGGGACAGGGATCCTACGAGCAGTACTTC

V: TRBV5-1
size: NA
D: NA
J: TRBJ1-5
CDR3: CASSFDGFNQPQHF
DNA: TGCGCCAGCAGCTTCGACGGATTCAATCAGCCCCAGCATTTT

V: TRBV6-8
size: NA
D: NA
J: TRBJ2-7
CDR3: CASSPGAGIPEQYF
DNA: TGTGCCAGCAGTCCTGGGGCAGGGATACCCGAGCAGTACTTC

V: TRBV5-4
size: NA
D: NA
J: TRBJ1-2
CDR3: CASTNRGGGYTF
DNA: TGTGCCAGCACAAATAGGGGGGGTGGCTACACCTTC

V: TRBV18
size: NA
D: NA
J: TRBJ2-3
CDR3: CASSPQTSTDTQYF
DNA: TGTGCCAGCTCCCCTCAGACTAGCACAGATACGCAGTATTTT

V: TRBV19
size: NA
D: NA
J: TRBJ2-1
CDR3: CASSIGDSSYNEQFF
DNA: TGTGCCAGTAGTATAGGCGACAGCTCCTACAATGAGCAGTTCTTC

V: TRBV6-6
size: NA
D: NA
J: TRBJ2-2
CDR3: CASSRFSGELFF
DNA: TGTGCCAGCAGTAGATTCTCCGGGGAGCTGTTTTTT

V: TRBV30
size: NA
D: NA
J: TRBJ2-2
CDR3: CAWSWSLNTGELFF
DNA: TGTGCCTGGAGTTGGAGTTTGAACACCGGGGAGCTGTTTTTT

V: TRBV5-4
size: NA
D: NA
J: TRBJ2-1
CDR3: CASSPQTGTSIYNEQFF
DNA: TGTGCCAGCAGCCCCCAAACCGGGACAAGCATATACAATGAGCAGTTCTTC

V: TRBV10-1
size: once
D: TRBD1
J: TRBJ2-7
CDR3: CASRPRPVDRGQYF
DNA: TGCGCCAGCAGGCCTCGCCCCGTTGACAGGGGACAGTACTTC

V: TRBV6-1
size: NA
D: TRBD1
J: TRBJ2-5
CDR3: CASSEYGTVIQETQYF
DNA: TGTGCCAGCAGTGAATACGGGACAGTAATCCAAGAGACCCAGTACTTC

V: TRBV7-2
size: few
D: NA
J: TRBJ1-5
CDR3: CASSFTPGQPQHF
DNA: TGTGCCAGCAGTTTTACCCCGGGGCAGCCCCAGCATTTT

V: TRBV4-1
size: NA
D: NA
J: TRBJ2-1
CDR3: CASSQDDPSYNEQFF
DNA: TGCGCCAGCAGCCAAGACGACCCCTCCTACAATGAGCAGTTCTTC